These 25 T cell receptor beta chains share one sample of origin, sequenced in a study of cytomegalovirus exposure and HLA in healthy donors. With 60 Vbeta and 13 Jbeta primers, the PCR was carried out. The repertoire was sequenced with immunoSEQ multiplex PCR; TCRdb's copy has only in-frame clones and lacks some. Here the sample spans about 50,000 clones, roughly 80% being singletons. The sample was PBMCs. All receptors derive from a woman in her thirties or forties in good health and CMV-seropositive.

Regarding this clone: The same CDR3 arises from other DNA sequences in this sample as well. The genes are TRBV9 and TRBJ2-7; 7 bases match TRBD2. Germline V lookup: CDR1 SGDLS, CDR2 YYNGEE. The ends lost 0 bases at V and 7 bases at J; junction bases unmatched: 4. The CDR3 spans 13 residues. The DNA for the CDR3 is TGTGCCAGCAGCGTAGTTCTGGGGGGGGAGCAGTACTTC. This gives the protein CASSVVLGGEQYF.

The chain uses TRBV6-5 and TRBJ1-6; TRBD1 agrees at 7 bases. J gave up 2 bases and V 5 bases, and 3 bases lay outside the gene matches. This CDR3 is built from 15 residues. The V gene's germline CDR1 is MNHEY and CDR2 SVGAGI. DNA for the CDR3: TGTGCCAGCAGTACAGGGACAGCCTATAATTCACCCCTCCACTTT. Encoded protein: CASSTGTAYNSPLHF.

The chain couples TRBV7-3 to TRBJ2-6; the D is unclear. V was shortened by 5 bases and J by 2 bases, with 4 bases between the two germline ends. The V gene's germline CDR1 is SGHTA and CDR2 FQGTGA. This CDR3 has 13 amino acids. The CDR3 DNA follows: TGTGCCAGCAGCCCTGCTGGGGCCAACGTCCTGACTTTC. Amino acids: CASSPAGANVLTF.

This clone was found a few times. The CDR3 sequence is CASSSGGSTDTQYF. CDR3 nucleotides: TGTGCCAGCAGCTCCGGGGGGAGCACAGATACGCAGTATTTT. The rearrangement joins TRBV11-3 to TRBJ2-3; 7 bases are shared with TRBD2. This CDR3 region has 14 residues. With V trimmed by 4 bases and J by 0 bases, 1 base remained unmatched. In germline, CDR1 is SGHNT, CDR2 YENEEA.

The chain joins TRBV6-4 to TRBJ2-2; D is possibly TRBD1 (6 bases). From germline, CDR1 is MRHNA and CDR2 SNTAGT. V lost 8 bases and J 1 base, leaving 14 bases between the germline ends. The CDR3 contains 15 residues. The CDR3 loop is CASLFGQRNTGELFF. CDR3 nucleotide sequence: TGTGCCAGCCTATTCGGACAGAGGAACACCGGGGAGCTGTTTTTT.

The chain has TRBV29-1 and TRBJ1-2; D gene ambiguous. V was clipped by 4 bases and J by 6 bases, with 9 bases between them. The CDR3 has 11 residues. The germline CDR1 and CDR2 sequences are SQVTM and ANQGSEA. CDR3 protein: CSVVVQNGYTF. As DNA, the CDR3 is TGCAGCGTTGTCGTCCAGAATGGCTACACCTTC.

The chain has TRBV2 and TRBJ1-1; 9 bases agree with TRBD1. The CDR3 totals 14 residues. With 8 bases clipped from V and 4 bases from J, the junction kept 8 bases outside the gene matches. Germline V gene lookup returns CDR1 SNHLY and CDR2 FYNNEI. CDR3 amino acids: CASVRQGVITEAFF. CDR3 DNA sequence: TGTGCCAGCGTCAGACAGGGGGTGATCACTGAAGCTTTCTTT.

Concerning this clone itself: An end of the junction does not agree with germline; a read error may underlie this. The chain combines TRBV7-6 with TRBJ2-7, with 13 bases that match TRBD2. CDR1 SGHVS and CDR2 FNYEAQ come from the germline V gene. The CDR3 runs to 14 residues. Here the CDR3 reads CASSSGTSGAPKDF. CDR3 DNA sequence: TGTGCCAGCAGCTCTGGGACTAGCGGGGCCCCCAAGGACTTC. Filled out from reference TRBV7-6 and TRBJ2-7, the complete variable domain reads GAGVSQSPRYKVTKRGQDVALRCDPISGHVSLYWYRQALGQGPEFLTYFNYEAQQDKSGLPNDRFSAERPEGSISTLTIQRTEQRDSAMYRCASSSGTSGAPKDFGPGTRLTVT.

The CDR3 reads CASSPTRNEQFF. DNA of the CDR3: TGTGCCAGCAGTCCGACTAGAAATGAGCAGTTCTTC. This chain connects TRBV28 to TRBJ2-1; the D gene is possibly TRBD2 (6 bases). Trimming cost V 5 bases and J 7 bases, with 9 bases left between them. CDR3 length equals 12 residues. Looked up from germline, CDR1 is MDHEN and CDR2 is SYDVKM.

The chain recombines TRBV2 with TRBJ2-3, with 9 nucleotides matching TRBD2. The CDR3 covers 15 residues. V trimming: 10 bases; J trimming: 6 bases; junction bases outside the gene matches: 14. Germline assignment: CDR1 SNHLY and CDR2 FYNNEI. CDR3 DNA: TGTGCCACCCAAGGGGCGGGGGGGCCTGTGGATACGCAGTATTTT. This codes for CATQGAGGPVDTQYF.

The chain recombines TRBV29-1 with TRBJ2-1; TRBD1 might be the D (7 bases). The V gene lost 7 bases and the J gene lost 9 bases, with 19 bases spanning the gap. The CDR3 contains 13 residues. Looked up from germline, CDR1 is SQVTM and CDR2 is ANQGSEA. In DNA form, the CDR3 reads TGCAGCGCCGCGACAGGGCGGAGGGGTGAGCAGTTCTTC. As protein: CSAATGRRGEQFF.

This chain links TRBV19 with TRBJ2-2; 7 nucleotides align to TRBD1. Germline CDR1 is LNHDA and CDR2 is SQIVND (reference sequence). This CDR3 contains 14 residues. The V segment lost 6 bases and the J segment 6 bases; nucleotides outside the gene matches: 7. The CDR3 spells CASSLTGFSGELFF. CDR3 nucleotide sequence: TGTGCCAGTAGCCTGACAGGGTTTTCCGGGGAGCTGTTTTTT.

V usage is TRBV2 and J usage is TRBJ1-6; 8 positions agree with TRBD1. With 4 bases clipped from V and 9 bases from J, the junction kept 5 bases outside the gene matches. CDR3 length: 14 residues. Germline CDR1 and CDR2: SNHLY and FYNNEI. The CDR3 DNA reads TGTGCCAGCAGTGTTGGACAGGGTAGTTCACCCCTCCACTTT. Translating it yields CASSVGQGSSPLHF.

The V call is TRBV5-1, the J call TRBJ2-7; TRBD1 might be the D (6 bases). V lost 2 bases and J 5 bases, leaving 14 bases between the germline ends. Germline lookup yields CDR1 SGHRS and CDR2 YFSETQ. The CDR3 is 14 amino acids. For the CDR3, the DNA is TGCGCCAGCAGCTTAGGACAGCTCGGGGACGAGCAGTACTTC. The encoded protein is CASSLGQLGDEQYF. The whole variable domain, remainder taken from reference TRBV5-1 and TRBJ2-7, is KAGVTQTPRYLIKTRGQQVTLSCSPISGHRSVSWYQQTPGQGLQFLFEYFSETQRNKGNFPGRFSGRQFSNSRSEMNVSTLELGDSALYLCASSLGQLGDEQYFGPGTRLTVT.

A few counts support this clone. The CDR3 DNA is TGTGCCAGCAGTCTTCTCGAGGGTCTCGGCAATGAGCAGTTCTTC. Translating it yields CASSLLEGLGNEQFF. V gene TRBV7-7 combines with J gene TRBJ2-1; D is perhaps TRBD2 (5 bases). The length of the CDR3 is 15 residues. Between the trimmed V and J ends, which lost 6 bases and 6 bases, there was a span of 18 bases. CDR1 and CDR2 from the germline V gene are SSHAT and FNYEAQ (reference sequence).

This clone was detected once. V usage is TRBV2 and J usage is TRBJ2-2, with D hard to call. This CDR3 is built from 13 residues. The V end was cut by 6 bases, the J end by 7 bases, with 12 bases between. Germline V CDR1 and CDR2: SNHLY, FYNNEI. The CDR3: CASSPETFGELFF. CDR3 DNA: TGTGCCAGCAGCCCCGAGACTTTCGGGGAGCTGTTTTTT.

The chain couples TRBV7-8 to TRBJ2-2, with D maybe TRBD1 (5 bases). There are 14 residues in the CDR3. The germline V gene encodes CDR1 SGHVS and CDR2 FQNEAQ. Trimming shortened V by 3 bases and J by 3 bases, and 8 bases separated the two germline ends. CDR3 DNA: TGTGCCAGCAGCTTTTCGACAGACACCGGGGAGCTGTTTTTT. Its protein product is CASSFSTDTGELFF.

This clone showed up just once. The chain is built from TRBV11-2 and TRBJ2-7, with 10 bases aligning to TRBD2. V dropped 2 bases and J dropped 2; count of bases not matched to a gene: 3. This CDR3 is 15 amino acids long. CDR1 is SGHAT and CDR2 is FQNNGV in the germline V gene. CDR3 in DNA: TGTGCCAGCAGCTTATTGAGCGGGGGGGCCTACGAGCAGTACTTC. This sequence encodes CASSLLSGGAYEQYF.

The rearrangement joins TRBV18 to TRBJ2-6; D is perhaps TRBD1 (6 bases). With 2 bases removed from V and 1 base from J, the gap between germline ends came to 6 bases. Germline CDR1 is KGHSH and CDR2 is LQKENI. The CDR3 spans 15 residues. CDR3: CASSPTGSGANVLTF. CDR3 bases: TGTGCCAGCTCACCAACAGGGTCTGGGGCCAACGTCCTGACTTTC.

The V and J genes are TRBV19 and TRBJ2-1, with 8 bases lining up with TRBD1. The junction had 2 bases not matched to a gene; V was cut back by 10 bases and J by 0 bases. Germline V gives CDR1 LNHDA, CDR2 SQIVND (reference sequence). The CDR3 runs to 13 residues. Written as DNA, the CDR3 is TGTGCCACAGACAGGGGCTCCTACAATGAGCAGTTCTTC. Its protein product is CATDRGSYNEQFF.

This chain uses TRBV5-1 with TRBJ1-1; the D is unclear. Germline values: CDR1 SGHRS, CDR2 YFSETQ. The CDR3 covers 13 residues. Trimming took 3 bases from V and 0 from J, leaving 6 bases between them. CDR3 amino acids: CASSSGMNTEAFF. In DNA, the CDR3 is TGCGCCAGCAGCTCTGGCATGAACACTGAAGCTTTCTTT.

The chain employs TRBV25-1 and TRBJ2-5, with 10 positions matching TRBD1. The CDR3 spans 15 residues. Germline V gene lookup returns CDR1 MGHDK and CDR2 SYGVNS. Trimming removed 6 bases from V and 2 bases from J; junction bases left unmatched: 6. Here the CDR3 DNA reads TGTGCCAGCAGCGACGGGACAGGGGTACAAGAGACCCAGTACTTC. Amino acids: CASSDGTGVQETQYF.

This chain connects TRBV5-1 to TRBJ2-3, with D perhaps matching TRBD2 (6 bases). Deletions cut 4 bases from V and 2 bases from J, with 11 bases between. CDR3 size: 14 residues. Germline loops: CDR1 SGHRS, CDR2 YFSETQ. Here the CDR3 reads CASSRAGNTDTQYF. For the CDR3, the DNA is TGCGCCAGCAGCCGTGCGGGGAACACAGATACGCAGTATTTT.

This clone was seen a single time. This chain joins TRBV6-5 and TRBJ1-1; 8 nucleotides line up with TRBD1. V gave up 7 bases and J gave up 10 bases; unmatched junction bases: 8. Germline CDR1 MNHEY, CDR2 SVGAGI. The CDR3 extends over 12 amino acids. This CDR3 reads CASNNRGRGAFF. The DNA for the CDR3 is TGTGCCAGCAATAACAGGGGGAGGGGAGCTTTCTTT.

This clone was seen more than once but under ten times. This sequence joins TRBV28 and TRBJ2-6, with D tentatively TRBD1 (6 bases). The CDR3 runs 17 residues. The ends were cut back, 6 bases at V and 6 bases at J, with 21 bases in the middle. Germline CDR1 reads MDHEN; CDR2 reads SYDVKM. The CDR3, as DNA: TGTGCCAGCAGCCCCGTACGCGGAGACAGGTTGGCCAACGTCCTGACTTTC. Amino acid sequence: CASSPVRGDRLANVLTF.